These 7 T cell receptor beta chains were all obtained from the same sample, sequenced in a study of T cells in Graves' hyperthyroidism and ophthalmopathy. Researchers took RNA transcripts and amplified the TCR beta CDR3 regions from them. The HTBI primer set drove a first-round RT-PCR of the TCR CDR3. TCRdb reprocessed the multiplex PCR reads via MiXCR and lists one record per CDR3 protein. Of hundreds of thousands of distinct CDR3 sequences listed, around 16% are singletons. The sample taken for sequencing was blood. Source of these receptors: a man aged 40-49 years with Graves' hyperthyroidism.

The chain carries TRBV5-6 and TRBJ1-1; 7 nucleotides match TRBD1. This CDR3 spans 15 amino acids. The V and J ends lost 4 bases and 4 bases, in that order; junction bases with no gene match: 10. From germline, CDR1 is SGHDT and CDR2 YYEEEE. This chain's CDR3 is CASSPTGRRSTEAFF. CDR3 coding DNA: TGTGCCAGCAGCCCGACAGGGAGGAGGAGCACTGAAGCTTTCTTT.

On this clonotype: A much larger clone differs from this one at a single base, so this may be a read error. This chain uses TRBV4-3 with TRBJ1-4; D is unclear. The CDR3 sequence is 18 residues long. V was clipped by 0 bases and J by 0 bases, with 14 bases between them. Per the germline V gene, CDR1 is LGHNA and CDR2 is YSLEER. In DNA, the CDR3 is TGCGCCAGCAGCCAAGACGGTTTTTTGGGAGCAACTAATGAAAAACTGTTTTTT. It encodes CASSQDGFLGATNEKLFF.

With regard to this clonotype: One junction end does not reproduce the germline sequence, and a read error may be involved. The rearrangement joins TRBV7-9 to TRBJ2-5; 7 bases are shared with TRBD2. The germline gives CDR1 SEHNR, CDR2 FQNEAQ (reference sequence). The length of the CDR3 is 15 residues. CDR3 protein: CASSPGTNSQGTQYF. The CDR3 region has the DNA TGTGCCAGCAGCCCCGGGACTAACAGCCAAGGGACCCAGTACTTC.

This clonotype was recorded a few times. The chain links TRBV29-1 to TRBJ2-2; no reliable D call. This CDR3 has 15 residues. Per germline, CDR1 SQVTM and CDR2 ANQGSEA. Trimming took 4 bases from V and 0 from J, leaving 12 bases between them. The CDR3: CSVVSGQANTGELFF. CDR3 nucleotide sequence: TGCAGCGTTGTATCCGGGCAAGCGAACACCGGGGAGCTGTTTTTT.

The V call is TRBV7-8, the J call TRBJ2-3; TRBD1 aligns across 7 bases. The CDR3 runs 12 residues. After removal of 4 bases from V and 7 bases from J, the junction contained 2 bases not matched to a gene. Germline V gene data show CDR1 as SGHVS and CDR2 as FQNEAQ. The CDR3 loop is CASSSRGYTQYF. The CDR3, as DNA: TGTGCCAGCAGCTCCAGGGGGTATACGCAGTATTTT.

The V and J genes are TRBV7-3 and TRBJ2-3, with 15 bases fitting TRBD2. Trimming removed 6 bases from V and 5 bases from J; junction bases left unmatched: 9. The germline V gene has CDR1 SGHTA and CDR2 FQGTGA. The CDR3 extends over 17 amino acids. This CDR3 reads CASSLSGLAGGQDTQYF. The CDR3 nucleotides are TGTGCCAGCAGTTTATCCGGACTAGCGGGGGGGCAAGATACGCAGTATTTT.

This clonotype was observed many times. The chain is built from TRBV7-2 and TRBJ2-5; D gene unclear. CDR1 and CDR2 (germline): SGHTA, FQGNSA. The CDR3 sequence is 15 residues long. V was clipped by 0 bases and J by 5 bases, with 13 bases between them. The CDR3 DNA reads TGTGCCAGCAGCTTAGCCGGTCGGGCTGGGGAGACCCAGTACTTC. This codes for CASSLAGRAGETQYF.